The T cell receptor beta chain described here comes from a study of T-cell reconstitution after alpha-beta-depleted transplantation in children. In the case of this clonotype: Its antigen is currently unknown.

The length of the CDR3 is 16 residues. Trimming shortened V by 0 bases and J by 7 bases, and 16 bases separated the two germline ends. Germline V gene sequence: CDR1 LGHNA, CDR2 YSLEER. Study-wide points: T cells produced anew were the main source of T-cell counts and diversity one year after transplant.

Unique molecular identifiers were incorporated during preparation of the TCRbeta library. TCRdb reanalysed the PCR reads using MiXCR and keeps one entry per CDR3 protein. The table has approximately 500,000 distinct CDR3 sequences, over 9.5% seen once. This clonotype originated in a child aged 2-15 years with inherited bone marrow failure, due to receive a stem cell transplant. Sequencing was performed on PBMCs, taken before TCRalphabeta/CD19-depleted stem cell transplant. The chain employs TRBV4-3 and TRBJ1-5, with a weak D call TRBD1 (5 bases). The CDR3 loop is CASSQDGHRSGQPQHF. The CDR3 DNA reads TGCGCCAGCAGCCAAGATGGGCACAGGTCGGGCCAGCCCCAGCATTTT.